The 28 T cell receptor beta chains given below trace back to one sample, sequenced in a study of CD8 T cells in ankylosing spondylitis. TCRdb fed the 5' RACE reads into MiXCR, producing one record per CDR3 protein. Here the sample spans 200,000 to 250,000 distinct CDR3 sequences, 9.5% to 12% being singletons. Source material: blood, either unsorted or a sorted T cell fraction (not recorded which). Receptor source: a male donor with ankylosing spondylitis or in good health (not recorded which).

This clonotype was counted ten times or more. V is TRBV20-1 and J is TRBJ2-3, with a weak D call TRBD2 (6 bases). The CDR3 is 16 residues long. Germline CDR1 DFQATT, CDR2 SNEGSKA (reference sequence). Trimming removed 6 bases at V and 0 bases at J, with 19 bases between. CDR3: CSAPLWVAVSTDTQYF. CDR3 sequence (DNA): TGCAGTGCGCCCCTCTGGGTAGCGGTTAGCACAGATACGCAGTATTTT.

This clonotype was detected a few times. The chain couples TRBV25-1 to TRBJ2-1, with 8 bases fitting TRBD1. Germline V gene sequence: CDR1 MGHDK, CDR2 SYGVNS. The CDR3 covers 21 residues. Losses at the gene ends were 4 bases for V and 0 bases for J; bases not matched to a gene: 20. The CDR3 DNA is TGTGCCAGCAGTGTGCAGCCCCTAGTCCCTTCTACAGGGGGCTCCTACAATGAGCAGTTCTTC. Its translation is CASSVQPLVPSTGGSYNEQFF. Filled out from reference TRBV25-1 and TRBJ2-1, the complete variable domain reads EADIYQTPRYLVIGTGKKITLECSQTMGHDKMYWYQQDPGMELHLIHYSYGVNSTEKGDLSSESTVSRIRTEHFPLTLESARPSHTSQYLCASSVQPLVPSTGGSYNEQFFGPGTRLTVL.

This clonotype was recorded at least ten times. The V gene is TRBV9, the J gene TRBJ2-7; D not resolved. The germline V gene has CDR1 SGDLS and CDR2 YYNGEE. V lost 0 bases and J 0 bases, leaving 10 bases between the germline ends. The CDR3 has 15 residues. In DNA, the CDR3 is TGTGCCAGCAGCGTAGGTGACTCTGACTCCTACGAGCAGTACTTC. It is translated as CASSVGDSDSYEQYF.

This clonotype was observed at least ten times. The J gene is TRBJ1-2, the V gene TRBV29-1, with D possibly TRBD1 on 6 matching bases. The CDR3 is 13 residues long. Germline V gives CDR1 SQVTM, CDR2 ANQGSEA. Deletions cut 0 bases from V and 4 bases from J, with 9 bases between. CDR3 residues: CSVEEGGLYGYTF. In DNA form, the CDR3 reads TGCAGCGTTGAAGAAGGGGGGCTCTATGGCTACACCTTC.

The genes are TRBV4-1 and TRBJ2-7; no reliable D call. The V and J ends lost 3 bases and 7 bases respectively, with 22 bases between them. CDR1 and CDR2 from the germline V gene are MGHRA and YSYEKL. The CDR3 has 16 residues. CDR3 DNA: TGCGCCAGCAGCCAGCTTCATGGCCCCCACCCTGAAGAGCAGTACTTC. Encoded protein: CASSQLHGPHPEEQYF.

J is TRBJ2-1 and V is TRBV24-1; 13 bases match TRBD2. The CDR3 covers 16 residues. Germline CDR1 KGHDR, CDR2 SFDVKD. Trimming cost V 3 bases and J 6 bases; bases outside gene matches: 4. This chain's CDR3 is CATSDRLAGGPNEQFF. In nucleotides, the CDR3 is TGTGCCACCAGTGATCGACTAGCGGGAGGCCCCAATGAGCAGTTCTTC.

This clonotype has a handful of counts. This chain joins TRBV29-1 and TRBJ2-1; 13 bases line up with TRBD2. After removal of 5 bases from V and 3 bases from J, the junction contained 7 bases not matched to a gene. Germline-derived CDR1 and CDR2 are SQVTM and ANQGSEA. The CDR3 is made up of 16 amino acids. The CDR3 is CSVLTTSGGNYNEQFF. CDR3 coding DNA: TGCAGCGTTCTAACGACTAGCGGGGGGAACTACAATGAGCAGTTCTTC.

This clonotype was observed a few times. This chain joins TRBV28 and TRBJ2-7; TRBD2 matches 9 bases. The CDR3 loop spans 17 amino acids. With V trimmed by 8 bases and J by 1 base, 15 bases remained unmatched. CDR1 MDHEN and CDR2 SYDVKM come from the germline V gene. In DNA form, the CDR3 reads TGTGCCAGCGCCTTGGGGAGCGGGAGGTTTGGTTCCTACGAGCAGTACTTC. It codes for CASALGSGRFGSYEQYF.

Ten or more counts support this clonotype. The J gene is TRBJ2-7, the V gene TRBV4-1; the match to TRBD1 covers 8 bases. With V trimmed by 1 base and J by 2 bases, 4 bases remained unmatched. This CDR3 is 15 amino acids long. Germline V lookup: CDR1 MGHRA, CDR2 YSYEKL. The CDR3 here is CASSQAGQGAYEQYF. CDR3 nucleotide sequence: TGCGCCAGCAGCCAAGCTGGACAGGGAGCCTACGAGCAGTACTTC.

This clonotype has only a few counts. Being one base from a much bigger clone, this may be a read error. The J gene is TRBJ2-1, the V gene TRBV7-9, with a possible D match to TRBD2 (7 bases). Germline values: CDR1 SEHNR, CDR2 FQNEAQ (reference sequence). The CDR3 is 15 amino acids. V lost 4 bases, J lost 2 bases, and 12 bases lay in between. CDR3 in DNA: TGTGCCAGCAGCTCCAGAGGGGGGGCCTACAATGAGCAGTTCTTC. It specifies CASSSRGGAYNEQFF. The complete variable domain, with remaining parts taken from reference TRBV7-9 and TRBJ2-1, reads DTGVSQNPRHKITKRGQNVTFRCDPISEHNRLYWYRQTLGQGPEFLTYFQNEAQLEKSRLLSDRFSAERPKGSFSTLEIQRTEQGDSAMYLCASSSRGGAYNEQFFGPGTRLTVL.

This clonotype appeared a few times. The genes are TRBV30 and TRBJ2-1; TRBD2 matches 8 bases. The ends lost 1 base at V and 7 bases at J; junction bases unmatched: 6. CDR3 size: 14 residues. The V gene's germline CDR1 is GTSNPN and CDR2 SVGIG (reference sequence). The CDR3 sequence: CAWSGSGILNEQFF. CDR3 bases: TGTGCCTGGAGTGGTAGCGGGATTCTTAATGAGCAGTTCTTC.

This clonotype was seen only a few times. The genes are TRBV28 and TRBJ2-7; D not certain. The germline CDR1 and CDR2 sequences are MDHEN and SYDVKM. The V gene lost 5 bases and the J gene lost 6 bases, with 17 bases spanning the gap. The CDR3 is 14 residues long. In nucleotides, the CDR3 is TGTGCCAGCAGTCCACCCACACAACGTGGCGAGCAGTACTTC. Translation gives CASSPPTQRGEQYF.

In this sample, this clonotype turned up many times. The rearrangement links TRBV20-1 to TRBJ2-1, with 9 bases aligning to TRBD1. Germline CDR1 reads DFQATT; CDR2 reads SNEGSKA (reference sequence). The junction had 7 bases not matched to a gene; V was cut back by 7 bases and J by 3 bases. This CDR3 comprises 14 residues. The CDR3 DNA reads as TGCAGTGTCGGCCGGGACAGGGACTACAATGAGCAGTTCTTC. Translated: CSVGRDRDYNEQFF.

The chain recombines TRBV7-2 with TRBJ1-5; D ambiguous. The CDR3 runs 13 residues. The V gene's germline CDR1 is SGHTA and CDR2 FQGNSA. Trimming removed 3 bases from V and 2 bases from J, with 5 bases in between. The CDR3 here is CASSFNRNQPQHF. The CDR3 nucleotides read TGTGCCAGCAGCTTCAACCGCAATCAGCCCCAGCATTTT.

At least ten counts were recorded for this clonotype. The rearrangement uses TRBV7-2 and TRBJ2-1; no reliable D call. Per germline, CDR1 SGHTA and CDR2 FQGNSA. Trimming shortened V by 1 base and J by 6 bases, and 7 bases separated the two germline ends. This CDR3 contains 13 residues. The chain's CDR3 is CASSLVSSNEQFF. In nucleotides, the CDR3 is TGTGCCAGCAGCTTAGTTAGTTCCAATGAGCAGTTCTTC.

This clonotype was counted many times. The CDR3 DNA reads TGTGCCAGCAGTTTATATCCCCCGCAAGAGACCCAGTACTTC. It codes for CASSLYPPQETQYF. The chain employs TRBV28 and TRBJ2-5; D gene uncertain. This CDR3 has 14 amino acids. Germline values: CDR1 MDHEN, CDR2 SYDVKM. The V gene lost 1 base and the J gene lost 2 bases, with 8 bases spanning the gap.

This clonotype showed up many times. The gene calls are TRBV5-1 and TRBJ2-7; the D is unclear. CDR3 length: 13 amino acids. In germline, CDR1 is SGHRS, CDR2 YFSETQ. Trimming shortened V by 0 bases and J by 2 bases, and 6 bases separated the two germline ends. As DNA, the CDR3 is TGCGCCAGCAGCTTGGACGAAGCCTACGAGCAGTACTTC. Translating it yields CASSLDEAYEQYF.

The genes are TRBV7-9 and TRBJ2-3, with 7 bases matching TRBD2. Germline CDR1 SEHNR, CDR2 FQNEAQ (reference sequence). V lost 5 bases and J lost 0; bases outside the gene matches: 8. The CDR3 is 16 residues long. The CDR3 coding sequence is TGTGCCAGCAGCGATAGACTAGCCACTAGCACAGATACGCAGTATTTT. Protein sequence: CASSDRLATSTDTQYF.

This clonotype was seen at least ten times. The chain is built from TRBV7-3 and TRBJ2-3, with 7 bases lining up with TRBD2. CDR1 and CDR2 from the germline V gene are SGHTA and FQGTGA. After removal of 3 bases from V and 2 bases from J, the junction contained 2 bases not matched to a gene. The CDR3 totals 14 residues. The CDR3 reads CASSFGGTTDTQYF. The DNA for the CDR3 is TGTGCCAGCAGCTTCGGGGGGACCACAGATACGCAGTATTTT.

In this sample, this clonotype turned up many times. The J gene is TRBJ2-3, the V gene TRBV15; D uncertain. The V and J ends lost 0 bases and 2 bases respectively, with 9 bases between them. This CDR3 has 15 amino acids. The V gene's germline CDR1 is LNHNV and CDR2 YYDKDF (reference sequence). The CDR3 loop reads CATSRDLRVTDTQYF. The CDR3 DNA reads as TGTGCCACCAGCAGAGATCTGAGAGTCACAGATACGCAGTATTTT.

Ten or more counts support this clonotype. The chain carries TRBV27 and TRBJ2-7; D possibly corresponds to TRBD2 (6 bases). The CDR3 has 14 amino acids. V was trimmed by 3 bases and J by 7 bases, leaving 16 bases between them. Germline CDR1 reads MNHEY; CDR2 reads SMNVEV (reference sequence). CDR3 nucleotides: TGTGCCAGCAGTTTCGGTAACGTCGGAGGGGAGCAGTACTTC. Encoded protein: CASSFGNVGGEQYF.

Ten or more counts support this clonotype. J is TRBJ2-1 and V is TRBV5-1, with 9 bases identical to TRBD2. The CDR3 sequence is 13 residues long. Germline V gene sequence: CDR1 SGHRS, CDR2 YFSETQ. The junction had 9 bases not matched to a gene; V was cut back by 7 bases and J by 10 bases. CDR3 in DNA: TGCGCCAGCGCGCGCGGGGGGGCCGGCGAGCAGTTCTTC. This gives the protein CASARGGAGEQFF.

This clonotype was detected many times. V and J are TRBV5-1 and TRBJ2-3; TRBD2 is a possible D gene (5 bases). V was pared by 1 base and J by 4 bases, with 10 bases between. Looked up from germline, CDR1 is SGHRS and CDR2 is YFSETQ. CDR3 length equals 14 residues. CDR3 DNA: TGCGCCAGCAGCTTGACTAGTTTCGCAGATACGCAGTATTTT. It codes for CASSLTSFADTQYF.

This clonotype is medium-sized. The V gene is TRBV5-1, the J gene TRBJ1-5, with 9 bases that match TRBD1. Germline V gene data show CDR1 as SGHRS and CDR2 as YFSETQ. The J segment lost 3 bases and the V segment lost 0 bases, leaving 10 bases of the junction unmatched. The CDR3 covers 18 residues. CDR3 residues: CASSLGDRAGVNNQPQHF. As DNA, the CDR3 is TGCGCCAGCAGCTTGGGGGACAGGGCAGGCGTGAACAATCAGCCCCAGCATTTT. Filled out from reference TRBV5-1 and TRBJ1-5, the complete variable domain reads KAGVTQTPRYLIKTRGQQVTLSCSPISGHRSVSWYQQTPGQGLQFLFEYFSETQRNKGNFPGRFSGRQFSNSRSEMNVSTLELGDSALYLCASSLGDRAGVNNQPQHFGDGTRLSIL.

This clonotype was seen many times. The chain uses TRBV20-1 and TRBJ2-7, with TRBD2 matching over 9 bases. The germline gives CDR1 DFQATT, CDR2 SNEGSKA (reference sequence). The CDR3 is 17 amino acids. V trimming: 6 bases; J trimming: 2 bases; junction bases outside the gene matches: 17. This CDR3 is CSALDLPLAGGAYEQYF. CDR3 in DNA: TGCAGTGCCTTAGATCTCCCACTAGCGGGTGGGGCCTACGAGCAGTACTTC.

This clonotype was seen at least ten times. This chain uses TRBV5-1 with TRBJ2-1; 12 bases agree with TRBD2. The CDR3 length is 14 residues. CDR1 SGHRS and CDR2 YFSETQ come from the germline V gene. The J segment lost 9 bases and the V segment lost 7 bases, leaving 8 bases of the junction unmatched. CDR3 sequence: CASGLAGGPGEQFF. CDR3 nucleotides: TGCGCCAGCGGTCTAGCGGGGGGGCCGGGTGAGCAGTTCTTC.

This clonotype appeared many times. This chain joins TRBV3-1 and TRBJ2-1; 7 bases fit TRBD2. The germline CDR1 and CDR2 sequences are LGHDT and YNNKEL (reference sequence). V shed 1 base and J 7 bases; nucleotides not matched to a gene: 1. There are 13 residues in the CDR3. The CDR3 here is CASSQASGNEQFF. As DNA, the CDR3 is TGTGCCAGCAGCCAAGCTAGCGGAAATGAGCAGTTCTTC.

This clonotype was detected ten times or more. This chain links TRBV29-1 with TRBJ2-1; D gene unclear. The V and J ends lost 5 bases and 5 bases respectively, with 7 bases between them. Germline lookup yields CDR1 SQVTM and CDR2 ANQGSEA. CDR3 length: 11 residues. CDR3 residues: CSVTIDNEQFF. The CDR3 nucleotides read TGCAGCGTTACGATAGACAATGAGCAGTTCTTC.